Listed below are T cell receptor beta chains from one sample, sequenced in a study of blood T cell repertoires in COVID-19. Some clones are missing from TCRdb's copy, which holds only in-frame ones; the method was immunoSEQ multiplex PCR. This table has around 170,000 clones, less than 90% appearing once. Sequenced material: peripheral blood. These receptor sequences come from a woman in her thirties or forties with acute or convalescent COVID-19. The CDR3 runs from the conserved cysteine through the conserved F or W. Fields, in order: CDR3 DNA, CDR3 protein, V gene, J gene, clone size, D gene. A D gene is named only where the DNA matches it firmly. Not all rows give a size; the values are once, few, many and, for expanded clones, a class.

TGTGCCTGGAGCCTCCTCCGACAAGGGGCGCTCCCCGTCCAGTACTTC,CAWSLLRQGALPVQYF,TRBV30,TRBJ2-4,few,.
TGTGCCAGTACCTTATGGGGACAGGGGGCTGTGGGGGCCAACGTCCTGACTTTC,CASTLWGQGAVGANVLTF,TRBV19,TRBJ2-6,.,TRBD1
TGTGCCACCTCCGACCTTGGAGGGCTCAACGAGCAGTACTTC,CATSDLGGLNEQYF,TRBV18,TRBJ2-7,.,.
TGTGCCAGCAGCTTCCTAGCGGGTTCTTACGAGCAGTACTTC,CASSFLAGSYEQYF,TRBV7-2,TRBJ2-7,.,TRBD2
TGTGCCAGCAGCTTGGAGTATCGGGGCTACACCTTC,CASSLEYRGYTF,TRBV5-6,TRBJ1-2,.,.
TGCGCCAGCAGTATGGTGCGCGGGGAGCTGTTTTTT,CASSMVRGELFF,TRBV10-2,TRBJ2-2,.,.
TGTGCCAGCAGCCTGGATGGACTAGCGGGAGATGGAGATACGCAGTATTTT,CASSLDGLAGDGDTQYF,TRBV5-4,TRBJ2-3,.,TRBD2
TGTGCCAGCACAAAAGACAGGGGATTGGACTATGGCTACACCTTC,CASTKDRGLDYGYTF,TRBV3-1/TRBV3-2,TRBJ1-2,once,TRBD1
TGTGCCAGCAGTTACAGGGGACTAGGTTCACCCCTCCACTTT,CASSYRGLGSPLHF,TRBV6-5,TRBJ1-6,.,.
TGCGCCAGCAGTCCGTACTCTGGGGCCAACGTCCTGACTTTC,CASSPYSGANVLTF,TRBV5-1,TRBJ2-6,few,.
TGTGCCAGCAAGTGGGCTGAGCAGTTCTTC,CASKWAEQFF,TRBV2,TRBJ2-1,.,.
TGCGCCAGCAGCTTGGCCCAGGGGGCTAGCACAGATACGCAGTATTTT,CASSLAQGASTDTQYF,TRBV5-1,TRBJ2-3,.,TRBD1
TGTGCCAGCAGTTTCCTCTCTGGAAACACCATATATTTT,CASSFLSGNTIYF,TRBV28,TRBJ1-3,.,.
TGTGCCAGCAGTGGGGACTTCATGGGGGGTAAAGATACGCAGTATTTT,CASSGDFMGGKDTQYF,TRBV28,TRBJ2-3,.,.
TGTGCCAGCAGCCAAGTGGGGCTCCATGAGCAGTTCTTC,CASSQVGLHEQFF,TRBV3-1/TRBV3-2,TRBJ2-1,.,.
TGTGCCAGTAGTACTCCCGGGACAAATCGGGAGCCCCAGCATTTT,CASSTPGTNREPQHF,TRBV19,TRBJ1-5,.,.
TGTGCCAGCAGTCAACCCCGGGGTGTGGAGAATTCACCCCTCCACTTT,CASSQPRGVENSPLHF,TRBV27,TRBJ1-6,.,.
TGTGCCAGCAGCGACATAATTAGCTCCTACAATGAGCAGTTCTTC,CASSDIISSYNEQFF,TRBV27,TRBJ2-1,.,.
TGTGCCAGCAGCATCGCAGGGTTTCTGAACACTGAAGCTTTCTTT,CASSIAGFLNTEAFF,TRBV2,TRBJ1-1,.,.
TGTGCCAGTAGCACGATAAGGGACAGGGAAGTTTACACCTTC,CASSTIRDREVYTF,TRBV19,TRBJ1-2,.,TRBD1
TGTGCCATCAGTAGCGGGAGGGCCTTGAATGAGCAGTTCTTC,CAISSGRALNEQFF,TRBV10-3,TRBJ2-1,few,TRBD2
TGTGCCAGCAGCTTGGCCGCCGGGACAGGGGGCCAAGCTTTCTTT,CASSLAAGTGGQAFF,TRBV5-4,TRBJ1-1,.,TRBD1
TGTGCCATCAAGACTAGCAATGAGCAGTTCTTC,CAIKTSNEQFF,TRBV10-3,TRBJ2-1,.,.
TGTGCCAGCACCCGGGACTTGGGATACAATGAGCAGTTCTTC,CASTRDLGYNEQFF,TRBV2,TRBJ2-1,.,.
TGTGCCAGCTCACCCGGTGAGACCCAGTACTTC,CASSPGETQYF,TRBV18,TRBJ2-5,.,.
TGTGCCAGCAGCTTGCGGGGGGCCCTCACAGATACGCAGTATTTT,CASSLRGALTDTQYF,TRBV7-2,TRBJ2-3,.,TRBD2
TGTGCCAGCCGACTAGCGTCGACTAGCACAGATACGCAGTATTTT,CASRLASTSTDTQYF,TRBV6-5,TRBJ2-3,.,TRBD2
TGTGCCAGTAGTATTACAGGGATTAACTATGGCTACACCTTC,CASSITGINYGYTF,TRBV19,TRBJ1-2,.,.
TGTGCCAGCGGGGGGACCCTTGGGATCCAGCCCCAGCATTTT,CASGGTLGIQPQHF,TRBV27,TRBJ1-5,.,.
TGTGCCAGCAGCTTCAGGGCGCTGAACACTGAAGCTTTCTTT,CASSFRALNTEAFF,TRBV11-1,TRBJ1-1,.,.
TGTGCCAGCAGACTGACAGGGGGCCACGAGCAGTACTTC,CASRLTGGHEQYF,TRBV7-9,TRBJ2-7,.,TRBD1
TGTGCCAGCAGCCCCGCCAGGGTAGACTACGAGCAGTACTTC,CASSPARVDYEQYF,TRBV3-1/TRBV3-2,TRBJ2-7,.,.
TGTGCCAGCAGTCGCCACAGGGGGCGCATGTTAAGTGGAGCTGAGCAGTTCTTC,CASSRHRGRMLSGAEQFF,TRBV27,TRBJ2-1,.,TRBD1
TGTGCCAGCAGCTTGTCTAGAATGGGCACAGATACGCAGTATTTT,CASSLSRMGTDTQYF,TRBV13,TRBJ2-3,.,.
TGTGCCAGCAGGCTTAGGGGGCTCGACGAGCAGTACTTC,CASRLRGLDEQYF,TRBV12-3/TRBV12-4,TRBJ2-7,.,TRBD1
TGTGCCAGTGGGGCGACAGGCAAAAGGGGCTACAACGAGCAGTACTTC,CASGATGKRGYNEQYF,TRBV19,TRBJ2-7,.,.
TGTGCCAGCAGCCAAGCCGGGAGCTCCTACAATGAGCAGTTCTTC,CASSQAGSSYNEQFF,TRBV3-1/TRBV3-2,TRBJ2-1,.,.
TGTGCGGTACCCAAATCGGGACTAGCGGCTCAAGAGACCCAGTACTTC,CAVPKSGLAAQETQYF,TRBV7-9,TRBJ2-5,.,TRBD2